The clone carrying this TCR beta chain was found once. This sample was taken from a study of blood T cell repertoires in COVID-19. Germline V CDR1 and CDR2: SNHLY, FYNNEI. Trimming took off 6 bases at V and 0 bases at J, with 15 bases between the two ends. The CDR3 covers 16 residues. Libraries were prepared by immunoSEQ multiplex PCR; TCRdb keeps only in-frame clonotypes and omits some of them. The sample contains around 230,000 clones, roughly 86% of which appear only once. This chain connects TRBV2 to TRBJ1-5, with D perhaps matching TRBD1 (5 bases). The sequence derives from a man younger than 35 with acute COVID-19. The material sequenced was PBMCs or T cells enriched from blood (not recorded which). Written as DNA, the CDR3 is TGTGCCAGCAGGGACGGGACTCCGTATAGCAATCAGCCCCAGCATTTT. It codes for CASRDGTPYSNQPQHF.